This T cell receptor beta chain was recovered during a study of T-cell reconstitution after alpha-beta-depleted transplantation in children. The study, taken as a whole, reports: By about two months after transplant, alpha-beta T cells reportedly arose from several hundred graft clones that had expanded. Once a year had passed after transplant, T-cell counts and diversity came mostly from newly produced T cells. TCRbeta diversity was high at day 60 in some patients (a result of surviving recipient T cells and thymic progenitors).

This sample's TCRbeta library carried unique molecular identifier barcodes. TCRdb recomputed calls from the PCR reads with MiXCR, one row per CDR3 protein. The repertoire holds 250,000 to 300,000 distinct CDR3 sequences, with around a tenth as singletons. The CDR3 totals 18 residues. Germline CDR1 and CDR2: SGHKS and YYEKEE (reference sequence). V gave up 3 bases and J gave up 0 bases; unmatched junction bases: 7. Remarks on this clonotype: Its antigen is not identified.

Sequenced material: peripheral blood, taken 180 days after TCRalphabeta/CD19-depleted stem cell transplant. The source is a male patient between 2 and 10 years old who had a stem cell transplant for chronic granulomatous disease, so the T cells may come from the graft donor. The chain employs TRBV5-5 and TRBJ2-3, with TRBD2 matching 13 bases. CDR3 in DNA: TGTGCCAGCAGCTCCGGACTAGCGGGGGAGCCAAGCACAGATACGCAGTATTTT. Its translation is CASSSGLAGEPSTDTQYF.